This is a list of T cell receptor beta chains from one sample in a study of T cells in Graves' hyperthyroidism and ophthalmopathy. MiXCR, applied by TCRdb to the multiplex PCR reads, yields one record per CDR3 protein. The repertoire holds 730,000 or so distinct CDR3 sequences, around 20% seen once, with about a sixth in the top ten. Sequenced sample: blood. Receptor source: a woman between 50 and 59 years old with Graves' hyperthyroidism that later progressed to Graves' ophthalmopathy. Each CDR3 is given with its conserved first and last residue. The order of the fields is J gene, V gene, D gene, clone size, CDR3 length, CDR3 protein, CDR3 DNA. D genes are given only for firm matches. Clone size is not always given. Where it is, it says once, few, many or a class for expanded clones.

TRBJ1-5,TRBV2,-,-,13,CARGTQSNQPQHF,TGTGCCAGGGGAACACAGTCCAATCAGCCCCAGCATTTT
TRBJ1-2,TRBV6-2/TRBV6-3,-,many,14,CASSSSGANYGYTF,TGTGCCAGCAGTTCGTCGGGGGCGAACTATGGCTACACCTTC
TRBJ2-5,TRBV5-4,-,-,18,CASSASGWGRGWQETQYF,TGTGCCAGCAGTGCAAGTGGCTGGGGGCGAGGATGGCAAGAGACCCAGTACTTC
TRBJ2-7,TRBV29-1,TRBD2,few,14,CSVVFSGGFNEQYF,TGCAGCGTTGTCTTTAGCGGGGGGTTCAACGAGCAGTACTTC
TRBJ1-4,TRBV7-9,TRBD1,-,14,CASSLVRGNEKLFF,TGTGCCAGCAGCTTAGTCAGGGGGAATGAAAAACTGTTTTTT
TRBJ2-7,TRBV5-4,-,-,14,CASSGDLRHYEQYF,TGTGCCAGCAGCGGGGACCTAAGGCATTACGAGCAGTACTTC
TRBJ1-3,TRBV6-1,TRBD1,few,17,CASTRGAGTGLGNTIYF,TGTGCCAGCACCCGGGGGGCCGGGACAGGCCTTGGAAACACCATATATTTT
TRBJ2-1,TRBV9,-,once,15,CASTMDGSQVRGQFF,TGTGCCAGCACCATGGACGGCTCCCAGGTTCGGGGGCAGTTCTTC
TRBJ1-1,TRBV10-3,TRBD1,many,16,CAISDGATGGGTEAFF,TGTGCCATCAGTGACGGGGCAACAGGGGGTGGCACTGAAGCTTTCTTT
TRBJ1-1,TRBV5-1,-,many,16,CASSGGGAVRNTEAFF,TGCGCCAGCAGCGGAGGGGGTGCAGTTCGGAACACTGAAGCTTTCTTT
TRBJ2-7,TRBV20-1,-,many,14,CSAAAGVYSYEQYF,TGCAGTGCCGCCGCCGGAGTCTACTCCTACGAGCAGTACTTC